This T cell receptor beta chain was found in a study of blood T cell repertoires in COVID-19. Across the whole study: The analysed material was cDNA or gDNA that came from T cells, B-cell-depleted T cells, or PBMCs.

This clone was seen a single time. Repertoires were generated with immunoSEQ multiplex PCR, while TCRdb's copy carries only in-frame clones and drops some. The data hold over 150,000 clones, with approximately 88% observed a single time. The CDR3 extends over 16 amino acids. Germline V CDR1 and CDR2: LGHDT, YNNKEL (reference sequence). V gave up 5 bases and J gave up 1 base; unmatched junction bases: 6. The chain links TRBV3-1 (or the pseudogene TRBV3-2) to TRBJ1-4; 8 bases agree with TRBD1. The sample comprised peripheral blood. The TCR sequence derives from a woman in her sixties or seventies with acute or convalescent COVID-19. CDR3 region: CASSLGQGRTNEKLFF. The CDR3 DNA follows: TGTGCCAGCAGCTTAGGACAGGGTAGAACTAATGAAAAACTGTTTTTT.